The clone carrying this TCR beta chain was picked up many times. Its antigen is unknown. Template material for amplifying TCR beta CDR3 regions consisted of RNA transcripts. Using the HTBI primer set, a first-round RT-PCR was run on the TCR CDR3. TCRdb processed the multiplex PCR reads anew with MiXCR; each CDR3 protein has one entry. The sample yields 350,000 to 400,000 distinct CDR3 sequences, about 15% seen once. The sample is drawn from a study of T cells in Graves' hyperthyroidism and ophthalmopathy. Study summary: Peripheral blood samples were taken at initial diagnosis, prior to any treatment.

Graves' hyperthyroidism was deemed stable given no ophthalmopathy progression within 18 months. Recently diagnosed hyperthyroidism of less than 2 months' duration affected patients aged 18 to 65. Notes on the study in general: Most expanded thyroid clonotypes above 0.001 also appeared in blood.

This clonotype originated in a woman aged 55-75 years with Graves' hyperthyroidism. The sequenced sample was blood.

Here the CDR3 reads CASSYSTFGGTTYNEQFF. DNA for the CDR3: TGTGCCAGCAGTTACTCGACTTTCGGCGGGACCACTTACAATGAGCAGTTCTTC. The gene calls are TRBV6-2 or TRBV6-3 and TRBJ2-1; D is possibly TRBD2 (6 bases). The CDR3 covers 18 residues. Trimming took 0 bases from V and 4 from J, leaving 19 bases between them. Germline V gives CDR1 MNHEY, CDR2 SVGEGT.